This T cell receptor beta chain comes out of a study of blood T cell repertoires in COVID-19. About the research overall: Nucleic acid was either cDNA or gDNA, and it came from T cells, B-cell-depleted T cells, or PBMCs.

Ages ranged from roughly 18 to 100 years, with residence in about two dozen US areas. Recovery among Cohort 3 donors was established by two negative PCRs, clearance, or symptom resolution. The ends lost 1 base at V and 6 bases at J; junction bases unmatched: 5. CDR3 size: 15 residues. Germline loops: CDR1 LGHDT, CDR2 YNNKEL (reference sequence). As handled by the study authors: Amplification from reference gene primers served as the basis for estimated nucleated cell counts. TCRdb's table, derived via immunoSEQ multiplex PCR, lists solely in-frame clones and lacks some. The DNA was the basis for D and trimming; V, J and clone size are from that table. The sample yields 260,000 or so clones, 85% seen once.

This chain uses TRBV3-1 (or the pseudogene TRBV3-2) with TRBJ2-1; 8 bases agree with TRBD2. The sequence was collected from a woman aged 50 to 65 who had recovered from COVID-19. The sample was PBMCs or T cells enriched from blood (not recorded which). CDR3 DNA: TGTGCCAGCAGCCAAGGGACTAGCACGGGCAATGAGCAGTTCTTC. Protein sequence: CASSQGTSTGNEQFF.